Listed below are T cell receptor beta chains from one sample, sequenced in a study of cytomegalovirus exposure and HLA in healthy donors. TCRdb's table, derived via immunoSEQ multiplex PCR, lists solely in-frame clones and lacks some. The profile shows 120,000 to 150,000 clones, about three quarters of them singletons. The sequenced material came from PBMCs. Receptor source: a man aged 40-55 years in good health and CMV-seronegative. CDR3s include the opening cysteine and the closing phenylalanine or tryptophan. A D gene is named only where the DNA matches it firmly. Size values are once, few and many counts, or a class for expanded clones, and some rows have none.

size	V	D	J	CDR3	DNA
.	TRBV28	.	TRBJ2-7	CASSFRRYEQYF	TGTGCCAGCAGTTTCAGGCGCTACGAGCAGTACTTC
.	TRBV6-1	TRBD1	TRBJ2-7	CASTAYPQGGYEQYF	TGTGCCAGCACGGCTTACCCACAGGGGGGTTACGAGCAGTACTTC
.	TRBV7-2	.	TRBJ2-2	CASSRAGVGTGELFF	TGTGCCAGCAGCCGCGCAGGGGTTGGCACCGGGGAGCTGTTTTTT
few	TRBV6-7	.	TRBJ1-5	CASSFMDGSGSNQPQHF	TGTGCCAGCAGTTTCATGGACGGGAGCGGGAGCAATCAGCCCCAGCATTTT
.	TRBV4-1	.	TRBJ1-3	CASSQDRGSTYGNTIYF	TGCGCCAGCAGCCAAGATAGGGGCAGTACGTACGGAAACACCATATATTTT
once	TRBV4-1	.	TRBJ2-7	CASSQPGQSYEQYF	TGCGCCAGCAGCCAACCAGGGCAAAGCTACGAGCAGTACTTC
few	TRBV6-4	TRBD1	TRBJ2-2	CASRPTGGVGELFF	TGTGCCAGCAGACCAACAGGGGGCGTCGGGGAGCTGTTTTTT
.	TRBV5-5	TRBD2	TRBJ2-5	CASSLRTSGGQETQYF	TGTGCCAGCAGCTTGAGGACTAGCGGGGGACAAGAGACCCAGTACTTC
.	TRBV12-5	TRBD1	TRBJ2-2	CASGLAGQLNTGELFF	TGTGCTAGTGGTTTGGCGGGACAGCTGAACACCGGGGAGCTGTTTTTT
.	TRBV11-2	.	TRBJ2-2	CASSLGFGSANTGELFF	TGTGCCAGCAGCTTAGGGTTCGGGTCTGCGAACACCGGGGAGCTGTTTTTT
.	TRBV18	TRBD2	TRBJ2-2	CASSPISGRVAGELFF	TGTGCCAGCTCACCGATCAGCGGGAGGGTAGCCGGGGAGCTGTTTTTT
.	TRBV5-6	.	TRBJ2-7	CASSQTGTSYEQYF	TGTGCCAGCAGCCAAACAGGGACCTCCTACGAGCAGTACTTC
.	TRBV9	TRBD1	TRBJ2-5	CASSVDPPGQGSETQYF	TGTGCCAGCAGCGTAGACCCCCCCGGACAGGGGTCGGAGACCCAGTACTTC
.	TRBV5-1	TRBD2	TRBJ2-1	CASSADGTSGSNNEQFF	TGCGCCAGCAGCGCGGACGGGACTAGCGGGAGTAACAATGAGCAGTTCTTC
.	TRBV10-3	.	TRBJ1-1	CAIRDINTEAFF	TGTGCCATCAGGGACATCAACACTGAGGCTTTCTTT
.	TRBV2	.	TRBJ2-3	CASSEGWPTQYF	TGTGCCAGCAGTGAAGGGTGGCCTACGCAGTATTTT
.	TRBV7-2	.	TRBJ2-7	CASSLTGVAYEQYF	TGTGCCAGCAGCTTAACCGGGGTGGCCTACGAGCAGTACTTC
once	TRBV11-2	.	TRBJ2-7	CASSKRGTFDYEQYF	TGTGCCAGCAGCAAAAGAGGAACGTTCGACTACGAGCAGTACTTC
.	TRBV7-9	TRBD1	TRBJ2-5	CASSLARDRGRGETQYF	TGTGCCAGCAGCCTTGCCCGGGACAGGGGGCGCGGGGAGACCCAGTACTTC
.	TRBV4-1	.	TRBJ1-2	CASSQFALFSRGAGDGYTF	TGCGCCAGCAGCCAATTTGCCCTCTTCTCCAGGGGCGCAGGGGATGGCTACACCTTC
once	TRBV4-3	.	TRBJ2-5	CASSPGQNHQETQYF	TGCGCCAGCAGCCCCGGACAGAACCACCAAGAGACCCAGTACTTC
.	TRBV18	TRBD2	TRBJ2-1	CASSSSAGDYNEQFF	TGTGCCAGCTCCTCCTCGGCGGGGGACTACAATGAGCAGTTCTTC
once	TRBV28	.	TRBJ1-2	CASSFGLGYTF	TGTGCCAGCAGTTTCGGACTTGGCTACACCTTC
.	TRBV27	TRBD1	TRBJ1-1	CASTPQGALNTEAFF	TGTGCCAGCACCCCCCAGGGGGCGCTGAACACTGAAGCTTTCTTT
.	TRBV19	.	TRBJ2-6	CASSPQGGGNSGANVLTF	TGTGCCAGTAGCCCCCAAGGGGGGGGGAACTCTGGGGCCAACGTCCTGACTTTC
few	TRBV6-1	.	TRBJ2-3	CASTRGTDTQYF	TGTGCCAGCACCAGGGGCACAGATACGCAGTATTTT
.	TRBV19	TRBD1	TRBJ2-4	CASSGQGRDSQYF	TGTGCCAGTAGCGGACAGGGAAGGGACAGTCAGTACTTC
.	TRBV13	TRBD1	TRBJ2-5	CASSSDRVETQYF	TGTGCCAGCAGCTCGGACAGGGTAGAGACCCAGTACTTC
.	TRBV28	TRBD1	TRBJ1-6	CASSGGTGLESPLHF	TGTGCCAGCAGTGGCGGGACAGGACTAGAGTCACCCCTCCACTTT
.	TRBV2	.	TRBJ2-2	CASSFPGGELFF	TGTGCCAGCAGTTTCCCAGGCGGGGAGCTGTTTTTT
.	TRBV28	TRBD1	TRBJ1-4	CASSFQGAGEKLFF	TGTGCCAGCAGTTTCCAGGGGGCAGGGGAAAAACTGTTTTTT
few	TRBV19	.	TRBJ1-1	CASSQGREAFF	TGTGCCAGTAGCCAGGGTCGAGAAGCTTTCTTT
.	TRBV27	.	TRBJ1-5	CASSLGPNQPQHF	TGTGCCAGCAGTTTAGGGCCGAATCAGCCCCAGCATTTT
.	TRBV5-4	TRBD1	TRBJ1-1	CASVKGAAEGMNTEAFF	TGTGCCAGCGTGAAGGGGGCGGCAGAAGGGATGAACACTGAAGCTTTCTTT
.	TRBV6-1	TRBD1	TRBJ1-2	CASSGSRGRGYGYTF	TGTGCCAGCAGTGGATCGAGGGGGCGCGGCTATGGCTACACCTTC
once	TRBV10-1	.	TRBJ1-2	CASSVPGHSSNYGYTF	TGCGCCAGCAGTGTACCGGGACACTCGTCCAACTATGGCTACACCTTC
few	TRBV7-2	.	TRBJ2-3	CASSLLDTQYF	TGTGCCAGCAGTCTTTTAGATACGCAGTATTTT
.	TRBV6-6	.	TRBJ2-1	CASSLSYNEQFF	TGTGCCAGCAGTTTGTCGTACAATGAGCAGTTCTTC
once	TRBV10-2	.	TRBJ2-2	CASSDRLLFF	TGCGCCAGCAGCGACAGGTTGCTGTTTTTT
few	TRBV5-1	TRBD2	TRBJ2-5	CASSSAGKGQETQYF	TGCGCCAGCAGTTCAGCGGGGAAGGGGCAAGAGACCCAGTACTTC
.	TRBV10-3	TRBD1	TRBJ2-3	CAISESTGVVDTQYF	TGTGCCATCAGTGAGTCGACAGGGGTAGTAGATACGCAGTATTTT
.	TRBV19	.	TRBJ2-3	CASSPDRPYPHTQYF	TGTGCCAGTAGTCCAGACAGGCCATATCCCCATACGCAGTATTTT
once	TRBV7-6	TRBD2	TRBJ2-7	CASSLESVPSGGFGQYF	TGTGCCAGCAGCTTAGAGTCTGTTCCTAGCGGGGGTTTTGGGCAGTACTTC
.	TRBV21-1	.	TRBJ2-3	CASSPPTLAGGRADTQYF	TGTGCCAGCAGCCCCCCCACGCTAGCGGGAGGGCGGGCAGATACGCAGTATTTT
.	TRBV18	TRBD2	TRBJ2-5	CASSRSGGPQETQYF	TGTGCCAGCTCACGTAGCGGGGGACCACAAGAGACCCAGTACTTC
.	TRBV28	TRBD1	TRBJ2-4	CASSITGTGGLNIQYF	TGTGCCAGCAGCATTACCGGGACAGGGGGCTTAAACATTCAGTACTTC
.	TRBV21-1	.	TRBJ2-3	CASSKKDLAGGTDTQYF	TGTGCCAGCAGCAAAAAGGACCTAGCGGGAGGGACAGATACGCAGTATTTT
.	TRBV5-6	.	TRBJ2-7	CASSPIIHPQGGEQYF	TGTGCCAGCAGCCCAATAATCCACCCACAGGGCGGTGAGCAGTACTTC
.	TRBV4-1	TRBD1	TRBJ1-1	CASSQWQGGNTEAFF	TGCGCCAGCAGCCAATGGCAGGGGGGAAACACTGAAGCTTTCTTT
once	TRBV4-1	TRBD1	TRBJ2-1	CASSQVQGALGEQFF	TGCGCCAGCAGCCAAGTACAGGGGGCGCTGGGTGAGCAGTTCTTC
.	TRBV5-1	TRBD1	TRBJ1-4	CASSLQQGRSEKLFF	TGCGCCAGCAGCTTGCAACAGGGGAGAAGTGAAAAACTGTTTTTT
.	TRBV4-3	.	TRBJ2-3	CASSQDWQGTDTQYF	TGCGCCAGCAGCCAAGATTGGCAGGGCACAGATACGCAGTATTTT
few	TRBV10-1	.	TRBJ2-5	CASSAGQGPRETQYF	TGCGCCAGCAGTGCAGGGCAGGGCCCTCGAGAGACCCAGTACTTC
.	TRBV7-9	TRBD1	TRBJ1-2	CASSFPGGNYGYTF	TGTGCCAGCAGCTTCCCAGGGGGCAACTATGGCTACACCTTC
.	TRBV6-1	TRBD1	TRBJ2-2	CASSNRGPGELFF	TGTGCCAGCAGTAACAGGGGACCCGGGGAGCTGTTTTTT
.	TRBV4-1	TRBD2	TRBJ2-3	CASSQGRASGGSTDTQYF	TGCGCCAGCAGCCAAGGAAGGGCTAGCGGGGGGTCCACAGATACGCAGTATTTT
.	TRBV7-2	.	TRBJ1-5	CASSLSSNQPQHF	TGTGCCAGCAGCTTATCAAGCAATCAGCCCCAGCATTTT
.	TRBV5-4	.	TRBJ2-7	CASSWGSGGEQYF	TGTGCCAGCAGCTGGGGCTCTGGGGGCGAGCAGTACTTC
.	TRBV5-4	TRBD1	TRBJ2-5	CASSFQGAKKETQYF	TGTGCCAGCAGCTTTCAGGGGGCGAAGAAAGAGACCCAGTACTTC
.	TRBV7-6	TRBD1	TRBJ1-1	CASSLMTGAAFF	TGTGCCAGCAGCTTAATGACAGGGGCAGCTTTCTTT